The TCR beta chain under discussion was sequenced for a study of T cells in Graves' hyperthyroidism and ophthalmopathy. What was amplified from RNA transcripts were TCR beta CDR3 regions. The study used the HTBI primer set for a first-round RT-PCR of the TCR CDR3. TCRdb ran MiXCR on the multiplex PCR reads and lists one entry per CDR3 protein. The sample shows around 620,000 distinct CDR3 sequences, 15% to 20% of them seen only once. CDR1 is MNHNS, CDR2 SASEGT, per germline. This CDR3 spans 16 amino acids. The ends were cut back, 5 bases at V and 0 bases at J, with 14 bases in the middle. Material: blood. The receptor was isolated from a woman in her thirties with Graves' hyperthyroidism. The gene calls are TRBV6-1 and TRBJ2-4; either TRBD1 or TRBD2 may fit D (5 bases each). CDR3: CASSWDRKLAKNIQYF. The CDR3 DNA reads as TGTGCCAGCAGTTGGGACCGTAAACTAGCCAAAAACATTCAGTACTTC.